A selection of T cell receptor beta chains follows, all from one sample in a study of T cell responses to AZD1222 COVID-19 vaccine. The table came from immunoSEQ multiplex PCR; TCRdb's copy has only in-frame clones and leaves some out. Of tens of thousands of clones listed, 86% are singletons. The material was peripheral blood, obtained 28 days after the second AZD1222 dose. The receptors originated from an adult who received the AZD1222 COVID-19 vaccine. The CDR3 runs from the conserved cysteine through the conserved F or W. D genes are given only for firm matches. Clone size is shown for a subset of rows, as once, few, many or a class of expanded clone.

d_call	v_call	clone_size	j_call	cdr3_nt	cdr3_aa
TRBD1	TRBV28	few	TRBJ2-7	TGTGCCAGCAGCCCTCACCGGACAGGGGTCGAGCAGTACTTC	CASSPHRTGVEQYF
NA	TRBV6-5	NA	TRBJ2-7	TGTGCCAGCAGTCGCTACCTCGACAGGACCTACGAGCAGTACTTC	CASSRYLDRTYEQYF
TRBD1	TRBV5-1	once	TRBJ1-6	TGCGCCAGCAGTGTTGGTGCCCCGGGACAGGGGGATTCACCCCTCCACTTT	CASSVGAPGQGDSPLHF
NA	TRBV7-2	once	TRBJ2-7	TGTGCCAGCAGCTTAGGGTTCAAGTACGAGCAGTACTTC	CASSLGFKYEQYF
NA	TRBV4-2	NA	TRBJ1-5	TGTGCCAGCAGCCCCCGCTTTGGGGGCAATCAGCCCCAGCATTTT	CASSPRFGGNQPQHF
NA	TRBV4-1	NA	TRBJ1-1	TGCGCCAGCACTCCGACAGAGGATCCTATGAACACTGAAGCTTTCTTT	CASTPTEDPMNTEAFF
TRBD1	TRBV6-5	NA	TRBJ2-7	TGTGCCAGCCGCCAGGGACAGCCCTACGAGCAGTACTTC	CASRQGQPYEQYF
TRBD1	TRBV10-2	NA	TRBJ2-7	TGCGCCAGCAGTGAACAGGGGACCGAGCAGTACTTC	CASSEQGTEQYF
NA	TRBV7-8	NA	TRBJ1-2	TGTGCCAGCAGCGAAGGATCTAACTATGGCTACACCTTC	CASSEGSNYGYTF
TRBD2	TRBV19	NA	TRBJ2-3	TGTGCCAGTGCCCTCGGCGGGGGAGATACGCAGTATTTT	CASALGGGDTQYF
TRBD2	TRBV4-1	NA	TRBJ2-3	TGCGCCAGCAGCCAGCAACTAGCGGGGGGTTTCACAGATACGCAGTATTTT	CASSQQLAGGFTDTQYF
NA	TRBV10-3	NA	TRBJ1-1	TGTGCCATCAAACAGGATCTTCTCACTGAAGCTTTCTTT	CAIKQDLLTEAFF
NA	TRBV10-1	NA	TRBJ1-5	TGCGCCAGCAACAGGGACGTTAGCAATCAGCCCCAGCATTTT	CASNRDVSNQPQHF
NA	TRBV4-1	NA	TRBJ1-2	TGCGCCAGCAGCTTTCCTGGTCGCTACACCTTC	CASSFPGRYTF
NA	TRBV7-2	NA	TRBJ1-5	TGTGCCAGCGGAGTCAATCAGCCCCAGCATTTT	CASGVNQPQHF
TRBD1	TRBV13	NA	TRBJ1-1	TGTGCCACCGGGGACAGGGCGAACACTGAAGCTTTCTTT	CATGDRANTEAFF
TRBD2	TRBV27	NA	TRBJ2-1	TGTGCCAGCAGTCAGGGACTAGCGGGAGTCAATGAGCAGTTCTTC	CASSQGLAGVNEQFF
NA	TRBV18	NA	TRBJ1-5	TGTGCCAGCTCACCACGGGGCGGGCATCAGCCCCAGCATTTT	CASSPRGGHQPQHF
NA	TRBV3-1/TRBV3-2	NA	TRBJ2-2	TGTGCCAGCAGCCAGTGGGGTGCCGGGGAGCTGTTTTTT	CASSQWGAGELFF
NA	TRBV6-5	NA	TRBJ1-1	TGTGCCAGCAGGATACAGGCGAACACTGAAGCTTTCTTT	CASRIQANTEAFF
NA	TRBV28	NA	TRBJ1-2	TGTGCCAGCAGCCCCGGGAGGGGAGTCTATGGCTACACCTTC	CASSPGRGVYGYTF
NA	TRBV19	NA	TRBJ1-1	TGTGCCAGTAGTTATGATCCAGGTGGTAACACTGAAGCTTTCTTT	CASSYDPGGNTEAFF
NA	TRBV7-9	NA	TRBJ2-1	TGTGCCAGCAGCTTAGATCTCAATGAGCAGTTCTTC	CASSLDLNEQFF
NA	TRBV6-5	once	TRBJ2-7	TGTGCCAGCAGGCCCCTGAGGGGTTTGTGGGAGCAGTACTTC	CASRPLRGLWEQYF
TRBD1	TRBV24-1	NA	TRBJ2-3	TGTGCCATCAGACAGGGAACAGCAGATACGCAGTATTTT	CAIRQGTADTQYF
NA	TRBV18	few	TRBJ2-1	TGTGCCAGCTCACCACCGGCGGAATACAATGAGCAGTTCTTC	CASSPPAEYNEQFF
NA	TRBV2	NA	TRBJ2-2	TGTGCAAATGGGGTTACCACGAACACCGGGGAGCTGTTTTTT	CANGVTTNTGELFF
NA	TRBV5-5	NA	TRBJ1-1	TGTGCCAGCAGCTTGTTTGACAGGATGAACACTGAAGCTTTCTTT	CASSLFDRMNTEAFF
TRBD2	TRBV7-8	NA	TRBJ2-1	TGTGCCAGCAGCTTACTGGGACGGACTTTAGGGACTAGGCGCTACAATGAGCAGTTCTTC	CASSLLGRTLGTRRYNEQFF
TRBD1	TRBV6-6	NA	TRBJ2-5	TGTGCCAGCAGTAGGGACAGTGAGACCCAGTACTTC	CASSRDSETQYF
TRBD1	TRBV28	NA	TRBJ1-2	TGTGCCAGCAGCCAGGACAGGGGTCTAGATGGCTACACCTTC	CASSQDRGLDGYTF
NA	TRBV4-3	NA	TRBJ1-4	TGCGCCAGCAGCCAATATGCCAGCACTAATGAAAAACTGTTTTTT	CASSQYASTNEKLFF
NA	TRBV6-5	NA	TRBJ1-5	TGTGCCAGCACCAGGGCGGGGAATCAGCCCCAGCATTTT	CASTRAGNQPQHF
TRBD2	TRBV3-1/TRBV3-2	NA	TRBJ2-1	TGTGCCAGCAGCCTGACTCTAGCGGGAGCGGGGGAGCAGTTCTTC	CASSLTLAGAGEQFF
NA	TRBV19	NA	TRBJ2-1	TGTGCCAGTAGTATAACAAGGGGAGGACCGCAGTTCTTC	CASSITRGGPQFF
TRBD1	TRBV7-2	NA	TRBJ2-5	TGTGCCAGCAGCCCCCGGACAGGGGTGGAGACCCAGTACTTC	CASSPRTGVETQYF
TRBD2	TRBV18	NA	TRBJ2-3	TGTGCCAGCTCACCGAGACTAGCAGACACAGATACGCAGTATTTT	CASSPRLADTDTQYF